This T cell receptor beta chain was identified during a study of CD8 T cells in ankylosing spondylitis. About this clonotype: Its antigen is unknown.

With molecular barcodes, quantitative 5'-RACE was used to make the TCR beta libraries. In TCRdb, the 5' RACE reads were re-called with MiXCR into one record per CDR3 protein. Of roughly 220,000 distinct CDR3 sequences in the sample, about 10% were seen once. Notes on the study in general: A TCR beta motif of fewer than ten highly homologous variants appeared characteristic of ankylosing spondylitis blood.

Germline V lookup: CDR1 MDHEN, CDR2 SYDVKM. V was clipped by 7 bases and J by 2 bases, with 11 bases between them. The CDR3 runs to 13 residues. Sequenced: blood, either unsorted or a sorted T cell fraction (not recorded which). This clonotype was sampled from a male donor with ankylosing spondylitis or in good health (not recorded which). The chain joins TRBV28 to TRBJ1-1, with D hard to call. The CDR3 region is CASMVGFNTEAFF. The CDR3 DNA follows: TGTGCCAGCATGGTAGGCTTTAACACTGAAGCTTTCTTT. The entire variable domain, with the rest obtained from reference TRBV28 and TRBJ1-1, is as follows: DVKVTQSSRYLVKRTGEKVFLECVQDMDHENMFWYRQDPGLGLRLIYFSYDVKMKEKGDIPEGYSVSREKKERFSLILESASTNQTSMYLCASMVGFNTEAFFGQGTRLTVV.